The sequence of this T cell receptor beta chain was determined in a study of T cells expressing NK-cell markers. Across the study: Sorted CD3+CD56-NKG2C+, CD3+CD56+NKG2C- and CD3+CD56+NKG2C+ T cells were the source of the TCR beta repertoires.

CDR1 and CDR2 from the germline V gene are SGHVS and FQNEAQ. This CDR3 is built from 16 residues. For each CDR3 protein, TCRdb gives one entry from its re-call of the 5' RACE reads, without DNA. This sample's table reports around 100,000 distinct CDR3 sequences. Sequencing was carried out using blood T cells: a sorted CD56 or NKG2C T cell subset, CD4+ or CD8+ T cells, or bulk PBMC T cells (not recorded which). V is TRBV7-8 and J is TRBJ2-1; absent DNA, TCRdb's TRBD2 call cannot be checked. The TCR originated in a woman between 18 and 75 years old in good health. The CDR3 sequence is CASSPHPAASYNEQFF.